These T cell receptor beta chains were read from a single sample in a study of control samples from healthy donors and cancer patients. The assay was immunoSEQ multiplex PCR, and TCRdb's table has in-frame clones only and misses some. Among 140,000 to 150,000 clones listed, about nine tenths were seen once. Material: blood. The source of these receptors is a man under 40 in good health. Both conserved end residues are part of each CDR3. D genes are given only for firm matches. Some rows have no size entry. The others give once, few or many, or a class for an expanded clone.

d_gene: NA
abundance: once
v_gene: TRBV24-1
j_gene: TRBJ2-5
CDR3aa: CATSDFETQYF
CDR3nt: TGTGCCACCAGTGATTTTGAGACCCAGTACTTC

d_gene: TRBD2
abundance: NA
v_gene: TRBV2
j_gene: TRBJ2-3
CDR3aa: CASTVRSSGISSTDTQYF
CDR3nt: TGTGCCAGCACCGTCCGGTCTAGCGGGATCTCTAGCACAGATACGCAGTATTTT

d_gene: NA
abundance: NA
v_gene: TRBV2
j_gene: TRBJ1-6
CDR3aa: CASSRRGIGSPLHF
CDR3nt: TGTGCCAGCAGCAGACGCGGGATTGGGTCACCCCTCCACTTT

d_gene: TRBD2
abundance: NA
v_gene: TRBV11-3
j_gene: TRBJ2-7
CDR3aa: CASSPRLAQAAEQYF
CDR3nt: TGTGCCAGCAGCCCTCGACTAGCCCAAGCGGCCGAGCAGTACTTC

d_gene: NA
abundance: NA
v_gene: TRBV6-5
j_gene: TRBJ1-3
CDR3aa: CASSSTVGNTIYF
CDR3nt: TGTGCCAGCAGTTCAACCGTTGGAAACACCATATATTTT

d_gene: TRBD2
abundance: once
v_gene: TRBV27
j_gene: TRBJ2-3
CDR3aa: CASRRLAGYFPDTQYF
CDR3nt: TGTGCCAGCAGACGACTAGCGGGGTATTTCCCAGATACGCAGTATTTT

d_gene: TRBD2
abundance: NA
v_gene: TRBV9
j_gene: TRBJ2-5
CDR3aa: CASSPRLAGGGETQYF
CDR3nt: TGTGCCAGCAGCCCCCGACTAGCGGGCGGGGGGGAGACCCAGTACTTC

d_gene: NA
abundance: NA
v_gene: TRBV19
j_gene: TRBJ1-6
CDR3aa: CASTISAGRSPLHF
CDR3nt: TGTGCCAGTACCATATCCGCAGGGCGCTCACCCCTCCACTTT

d_gene: NA
abundance: NA
v_gene: TRBV27
j_gene: TRBJ2-7
CDR3aa: CASSPSPYEQYF
CDR3nt: TGTGCCAGCAGTCCCTCCCCCTACGAGCAGTACTTC

d_gene: TRBD1
abundance: NA
v_gene: TRBV4-1
j_gene: TRBJ1-6
CDR3aa: CASSRQTGDNSPLHF
CDR3nt: TGCGCCAGCTCCAGACAGACAGGGGATAATTCACCCCTCCACTTT

d_gene: TRBD2
abundance: NA
v_gene: TRBV5-6
j_gene: TRBJ2-5
CDR3aa: CASSYGLAGGPQGQETQYF
CDR3nt: TGTGCCAGCAGCTACGGACTAGCGGGAGGGCCGCAAGGCCAAGAGACCCAGTACTTC

d_gene: NA
abundance: NA
v_gene: TRBV4-3
j_gene: TRBJ2-2
CDR3aa: CASSSGQRWTGELFF
CDR3nt: TGCGCCAGCAGTTCCGGGCAGCGATGGACCGGGGAGCTGTTTTTT

d_gene: NA
abundance: NA
v_gene: TRBV7-2
j_gene: TRBJ2-3
CDR3aa: CASSLAGWTDTQYF
CDR3nt: TGTGCCAGCAGCTTAGCGGGATGGACAGATACGCAGTATTTT

d_gene: NA
abundance: NA
v_gene: TRBV3-1/TRBV3-2
j_gene: TRBJ2-7
CDR3aa: CASSQGAGLGEQYF
CDR3nt: TGTGCCAGCAGCCAAGGGGCGGGATTAGGCGAGCAGTACTTC

d_gene: NA
abundance: NA
v_gene: TRBV4-3
j_gene: TRBJ1-2
CDR3aa: CASSQDAGNYGYTF
CDR3nt: TGCGCCAGCAGCCAAGACGCCGGAAACTATGGCTACACCTTC

d_gene: NA
abundance: few
v_gene: TRBV5-3
j_gene: TRBJ2-7
CDR3aa: CARSFYEQYF
CDR3nt: TGTGCCAGAAGCTTCTACGAGCAGTACTTC

d_gene: TRBD1
abundance: NA
v_gene: TRBV6-6
j_gene: TRBJ1-1
CDR3aa: CASSSRQGTEAFF
CDR3nt: TGTGCCAGCAGTTCGAGACAGGGAACTGAAGCTTTCTTT

d_gene: NA
abundance: NA
v_gene: TRBV11-3
j_gene: TRBJ2-7
CDR3aa: CASSLGAAEQGYEQYF
CDR3nt: TGTGCCAGCAGCTTAGGGGCTGCTGAACAGGGATACGAGCAGTACTTC

d_gene: NA
abundance: NA
v_gene: TRBV18
j_gene: TRBJ2-1
CDR3aa: CASSQDRNEQFF
CDR3nt: TGTGCCAGCTCCCAAGACCGAAATGAGCAGTTCTTC

d_gene: TRBD2
abundance: NA
v_gene: TRBV7-2
j_gene: TRBJ2-2
CDR3aa: CASSVNGGRGVTGELFF
CDR3nt: TGTGCCAGCAGCGTCAACGGCGGGAGGGGGGTAACCGGGGAGCTGTTTTTT

d_gene: NA
abundance: NA
v_gene: TRBV14
j_gene: TRBJ2-7
CDR3aa: CASSQDLSPGYSYEQYF
CDR3nt: TGTGCCAGCAGCCAAGATCTCTCCCCGGGATACAGCTACGAGCAGTACTTC

d_gene: NA
abundance: NA
v_gene: TRBV5-4
j_gene: TRBJ1-2
CDR3aa: CASGPDRPYGYTF
CDR3nt: TGTGCCAGCGGGCCAGACAGGCCATATGGCTACACCTTC

d_gene: TRBD1
abundance: NA
v_gene: TRBV7-9
j_gene: TRBJ2-2
CDR3aa: CASRVQGQGVTGELFF
CDR3nt: TGTGCCAGCAGAGTCCAGGGACAGGGGGTAACCGGGGAGCTGTTTTTT

d_gene: NA
abundance: NA
v_gene: TRBV12-3/TRBV12-4
j_gene: TRBJ1-2
CDR3aa: CASSFGTGAGYTF
CDR3nt: TGTGCCAGCAGTTTCGGTACAGGTGCTGGCTACACCTTC

d_gene: TRBD1
abundance: NA
v_gene: TRBV5-1
j_gene: TRBJ2-7
CDR3aa: CASSSGQGLYEQYF
CDR3nt: TGCGCCAGCAGCTCGGGACAGGGGTTATACGAGCAGTACTTC

d_gene: TRBD2
abundance: NA
v_gene: TRBV7-2
j_gene: TRBJ2-3
CDR3aa: CASSFQRDTDTQYF
CDR3nt: TGTGCCAGCAGCTTCCAGCGGGACACAGATACGCAGTATTTT

d_gene: NA
abundance: NA
v_gene: TRBV19
j_gene: TRBJ1-3
CDR3aa: CASSTPRGLKPDTIYF
CDR3nt: TGTGCCAGTAGTACCCCCAGAGGGTTGAAGCCAGACACCATATATTTT

d_gene: NA
abundance: NA
v_gene: TRBV5-4
j_gene: TRBJ2-7
CDR3aa: CASSLAWGEHEQYF
CDR3nt: TGTGCCAGCAGCTTGGCGTGGGGGGAACACGAGCAGTACTTC